The 3 T cell receptor beta chains below were found in one sample sequenced in a study of T cells in Graves' hyperthyroidism and ophthalmopathy. RNA transcripts provided the source from which TCR beta CDR3 regions were amplified. The HTBI primer set served for first-round RT-PCR of the TCR CDR3. Each CDR3 protein gets one entry after TCRdb re-called the multiplex PCR reads with MiXCR. The sample has about 360,000 distinct CDR3 sequences; around 14% are singletons. Sequencing used blood. These TCRs come from a woman in her late teens or twenties with Graves' hyperthyroidism.

This clonotype was seen repeatedly, ten times or more. This chain links TRBV29-1 with TRBJ2-4; D is uncertain. The length of the CDR3 is 13 residues. The germline CDR1 and CDR2 sequences are SQVTM and ANQGSEA. Trimming took off 5 bases at V and 3 bases at J, with 11 bases between the two ends. As DNA, the CDR3 is TGCAGCGTTTCCCTTGAGGTCAAAAACATTCAGTACTTC. Protein product: CSVSLEVKNIQYF.

The chain has TRBV29-1 and TRBJ2-7; 7 bases agree with TRBD1. From germline, CDR1 is SQVTM and CDR2 ANQGSEA. The CDR3 sequence is 13 residues long. V lost 5 bases and J lost 0; bases outside the gene matches: 4. This chain's CDR3 is CSVLTGSSYEQYF. The CDR3 DNA reads as TGCAGCGTTTTGACAGGGAGCTCCTACGAGCAGTACTTC.

There are many counts of this clonotype. In DNA form, the CDR3 reads TGCAGTTGGGGGAGGGAGCCGTACGAGCAGTACTTC. Its translation: CSWGREPYEQYF. This chain connects TRBV20-1 to TRBJ2-7; 7 nucleotides line up with TRBD2. The J segment lost 4 bases and the V segment lost 8 bases, leaving 8 bases of the junction unmatched. This CDR3 has 12 amino acids. CDR1 and CDR2 from the germline V gene are DFQATT and SNEGSKA (reference sequence).